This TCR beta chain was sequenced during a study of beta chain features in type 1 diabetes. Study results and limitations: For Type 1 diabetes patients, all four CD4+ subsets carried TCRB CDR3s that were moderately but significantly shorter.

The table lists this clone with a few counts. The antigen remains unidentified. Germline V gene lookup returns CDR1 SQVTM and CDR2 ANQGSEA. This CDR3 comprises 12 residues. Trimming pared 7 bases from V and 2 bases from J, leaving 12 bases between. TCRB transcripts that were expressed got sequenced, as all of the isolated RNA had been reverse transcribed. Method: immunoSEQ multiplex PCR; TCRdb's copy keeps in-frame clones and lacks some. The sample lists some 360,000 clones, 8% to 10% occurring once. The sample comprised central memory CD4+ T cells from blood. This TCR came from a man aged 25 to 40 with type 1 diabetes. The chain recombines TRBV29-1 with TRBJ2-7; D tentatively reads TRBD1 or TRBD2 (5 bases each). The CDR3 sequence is CSALWDPYEQYF. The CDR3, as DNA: TGCAGCGCCCTTTGGGACCCCTACGAGCAGTACTTC.